This T cell receptor (beta chain) was obtained from a study of cytomegalovirus exposure and HLA in healthy donors. In the PCR, 60 Vbeta and 13 Jbeta primers were used. Sequenced by immunoSEQ multiplex PCR; TCRdb stores in-frame clones only, minus some. This sample yields around 210,000 clones, of which around 84% are seen a single time; roughly 0.22% belongs to the top ten. Findings and caveats of the study: TCR association rates varied by HLA locus in a later analysis, with DRB1 highest and HLA-C lowest. An apparent linkage of common viral pathogens to several of the most significant clusters emerged in a later analysis. Apparent HLA restriction characterized most CMV-associated TCR beta chains in a later analysis.

The germline V gene has CDR1 SEHNR and CDR2 FQNEAQ (reference sequence). The CDR3 is 16 residues long. For this clone: Its target is unknown. At one end the junction does not follow the germline gene, possibly because of a read error.

The V and J genes are TRBV7-9 and TRBJ2-1; 14 bases line up with TRBD2. What was sequenced was PBMCs. The origin of this receptor is a girl between 2 and 10 years old in good health and CMV-seronegative. CDR3 residues: CSSTNYRTSGRNEQFF. The CDR3 DNA sequence: TGTTCCAGCACTAATTACAGGACTAGCGGGAGGAATGAGCAGTTCTTC.